This T cell receptor beta chain appears in the sequencing data of a study of T cell changes during pregnancy in multiple sclerosis. This table comes from immunoSEQ multiplex PCR, and its TCRdb copy is limited to in-frame clones, with some not included. Of around 50,000 clones detected, over 80% appear once; the ten largest clones hold more than 0.15%. This CDR3 has 16 amino acids. V lost 4 bases to trimming and J lost 3 bases; unmatched junction nucleotides: 11. Germline V lookup: CDR1 MDHEN, CDR2 SYDVKM. The sequence was collected from a female donor in good health, enrolled as a control in a pregnancy study. The J gene is TRBJ2-7, the V gene TRBV28; TRBD2 agrees at 8 bases. Sequenced material: CD4+ T cells from peripheral blood mononuclear cells, taken after pregnancy. CDR3 protein: CASSSSSGGAFYEQYF. The CDR3 DNA sequence: TGTGCCAGCAGTTCATCTTCCGGGGGGGCCTTCTACGAGCAGTACTTC.